The 5 T cell receptor beta chains in this list originate from one sample, sequenced in a study of T cells in Graves' hyperthyroidism and ophthalmopathy. Using RNA transcripts as the source, TCR beta CDR3 regions were amplified. TCR CDR3 regions were first amplified by RT-PCR with HTBI primers. TCRdb recomputed calls from the multiplex PCR reads with MiXCR, one row per CDR3 protein. The repertoire holds fewer than 850,000 distinct CDR3 sequences, roughly 17% seen once, with about a sixth in the top ten. The sample was blood. These receptors all stem from a man in his fifties or sixties with Graves' hyperthyroidism.

The chain uses TRBV7-2 and TRBJ1-5; D uncertain. The CDR3 extends over 13 amino acids. V gave up 3 bases and J gave up 4 bases, with 7 bases separating them. The germline gives CDR1 SGHTA, CDR2 FQGNSA. In DNA, the CDR3 is TGTGCCAGCAGCTTCGCAGATAATCAGCCCCAGCATTTT. Translated, it gives CASSFADNQPQHF.

This clonotype was seen at least ten times. The chain couples TRBV7-8 to TRBJ2-5; a weak D match, TRBD2 (6 bases). Between the trimmed V and J ends, which lost 5 bases and 4 bases, there was a span of 11 bases. Germline loops: CDR1 SGHVS, CDR2 FQNEAQ. The CDR3 covers 13 residues. CDR3 nucleotides: TGTGCCAGCAGCCAATCCGGGAGAGAGACCCAGTACTTC. Its protein is CASSQSGRETQYF.

The chain links TRBV9 to TRBJ2-1, with D maybe TRBD2 (6 bases). The germline V gene encodes CDR1 SGDLS and CDR2 YYNGEE. This CDR3 comprises 12 residues. Trimming cost V 5 bases and J 9 bases, with 12 bases left between them. The CDR3 bases are TGTGCCAGCAGATCGACTAGTTCTGAGCAGTTCTTC. Its protein is CASRSTSSEQFF.

In this sample, this clonotype turned up many times. The chain links TRBV28 to TRBJ2-1, with 9 positions matching TRBD1. Germline trimming cut 1 base from V and 7 bases from J; bases unmatched to any gene: 8. Germline V lookup: CDR1 MDHEN, CDR2 SYDVKM. This CDR3 spans 16 amino acids. CDR3 coding DNA: TGTGCCAGCAGTTTATCCGGGACAGGGCCGGGGAATGAGCAGTTCTTC. It specifies CASSLSGTGPGNEQFF.

This clonotype was seen many times. The chain links TRBV7-2 to TRBJ2-5; possibly TRBD1 or TRBD2 for D (6 bases each). Trimming took off 0 bases at V and 2 bases at J, with 19 bases between the two ends. Germline CDR1 is SGHTA and CDR2 is FQGNSA. The CDR3 is 18 residues long. The CDR3 here is CASSLARVGGTLQETQYF. The CDR3 region has the DNA TGTGCCAGCAGCTTAGCGCGGGTGGGCGGGACACTTCAAGAGACCCAGTACTTC.